The clone carrying this T cell receptor (beta chain) appeared a few times. V lost 0 bases, J lost 2 bases, and 9 bases lay in between. The length of the CDR3 is 15 residues. Germline CDR1 reads SGHRS; CDR2 reads YFSETQ. This specimen comes from a study of T-cell memory formation after mild COVID-19. MiXCR, applied by TCRdb to the 5' RACE reads, yields one record per CDR3 protein. The sample lists about 560,000 distinct CDR3 sequences, 17% seen once, with about 7.4% in the top ten. The TCR was taken from an adult woman who had mild COVID-19 (a few samples of this study predate the infection). Cell type and time point are not known. Input material: PBMCs or a T cell subset sorted from them (not recorded which). The chain uses TRBV5-1 and TRBJ1-5; D ambiguous. CDR3 DNA: TGCGCCAGCAGCTTGGCCGGAGGCCGCAATCAGCCCCAGCATTTT. Its protein product is CASSLAGGRNQPQHF.